The source of this T cell receptor (beta chain) is a study of blood T cells in healthy people across ages. Study-wide background: Roughly one uniquely barcoded beta molecule per two T cells was captured. General observations from the study: Long-lived donors had more naive CD4+ cells and higher diversity than aged donors.

Each donor supplied roughly 9.2 milliliters of peripheral blood. Germline CDR1 reads SEHNR; CDR2 reads FQNEAQ (reference sequence). Trimming cost V 1 base and J 3 bases; bases outside gene matches: 8. The CDR3 runs 18 residues. Together with a sample-barcoded 5' primer, a J-beta primer mix was included in a second PCR lasting about 6 to 11 cycles. TCRdb analysed the 5' RACE reads with MiXCR anew, one entry per CDR3 protein. The table has around 580,000 distinct CDR3 sequences, roughly 48% seen once; the top ten hold around 23%. Turning to this clonotype: What it binds is not known.

The rearrangement links TRBV7-9 to TRBJ2-1; 11 positions match TRBD2. This clonotype was sampled from an elderly man in good health. Sequenced material: blood. DNA of the CDR3: TGTGCCAGCAGCTTAGTGGCTAGCGGGAGGTCTATCTACAATGAGCAGTTCTTC. Translating it yields CASSLVASGRSIYNEQFF. Filled out from reference TRBV7-9 and TRBJ2-1, the complete variable domain reads DTGVSQNPRHKITKRGQNVTFRCDPISEHNRLYWYRQTLGQGPEFLTYFQNEAQLEKSRLLSDRFSAERPKGSFSTLEIQRTEQGDSAMYLCASSLVASGRSIYNEQFFGPGTRLTVL.